This T cell receptor beta chain was profiled in a study of identical twins. Findings and caveats of the study: These conclusions were based on statistical analysis (cross-sectional, not following the same donors). Twin-shared out-of-frame alpha sequences showed excess low generation probability. High-abundance cord blood beta clonotypes had fewer insertions; memory repertoires showed none.

Regarding this clonotype: What it binds is unknown.

The germline V gene encodes CDR1 MGHDK and CDR2 SYGVNS. Trimming left V 2 bases short and J 3 bases short, with 4 bases between. This CDR3 is built from 12 residues. TCRdb reanalysed the 5' RACE reads using MiXCR and keeps one entry per CDR3 protein. The sample contains approximately 490,000 distinct CDR3 sequences, around 22% of which appear only once. The sample also formed part of further work on yellow fever vaccine responses in identical twins.

The TCR sequence derives from a woman between 18 and 29 years old in good health. Material for sequencing was CD4+ T cells sorted from blood. The chain employs TRBV25-1 and TRBJ1-1; D gene ambiguous. CDR3 sequence reads: CASSERDTEAFF. The CDR3 region has the DNA TGTGCCAGCAGTGAACGGGACACTGAAGCTTTCTTT.